The present TCR beta chain was sequenced within a study of shared clonotypes between healthy human individuals. Comment on this clone: Its matching antigen is unknown.

The CDR3 length is 14 residues. CDR1 MGHRA and CDR2 YSYEKL come from the germline V gene. Trimming pared 4 bases from V and 1 base from J, leaving 11 bases between. Terminally differentiated effector memory CD45RA+ cells were left out of the naive CD8 fraction, which was CD45RO-negative and positively selected for CCR7. The deep-level immunoSEQ assay was used. Each subset's genomic DNA was split evenly across several immunoSEQ plates. The data were produced by immunoSEQ multiplex PCR, yet TCRdb's version contains in-frame clones alone and is incomplete. The sample includes millions of clones, about 95% of them seen just once. Study-level findings and limits: The low donor count limited represented genetic and exposure-history diversity. Inspection by rarefaction showed sorted-subset sequencing to be incomplete despite large depth.

The material sequenced was naive CD8+ T cells sorted from blood. The receptor comes from a man in his late teens or twenties in good health. The chain carries TRBV4-1 and TRBJ2-7, with D perhaps TRBD1 (6 bases). The CDR3 coding sequence is TGCGCCAGCAGCCCAGGGGACCGTTCCTACGAGCAGTACTTC. It codes for CASSPGDRSYEQYF.